Listed below are T cell receptor beta chains from one sample, sequenced in a study of cytomegalovirus exposure and HLA in healthy donors. This table comes from immunoSEQ multiplex PCR, and its TCRdb copy is limited to in-frame clones, with some not included. The table includes approximately 160,000 clones, roughly 79% detected once. The specimen sequenced was PBMCs. The receptors were sampled from a man between 18 and 29 years old in good health and CMV-seropositive. Both conserved end residues are part of each CDR3. The D gene is left open where the match is weak. Clone size is shown for a subset of rows, as once, few, many or a class of expanded clone.

J,D,size,V,CDR3,DNA
TRBJ2-7,TRBD1,-,TRBV5-1,CASSLTGASYEQYF,TGCGCCAGCAGCTTAACAGGGGCCTCCTACGAGCAGTACTTC
TRBJ1-5,-,-,TRBV2,CASTGIGGGGNQPQHF,TGTGCCAGCACGGGCATTGGGGGGGGAGGCAATCAGCCCCAGCATTTT
TRBJ1-2,-,-,TRBV10-1,CASSEKVGQPQDGYTF,TGCGCCAGCAGTGAGAAGGTTGGACAGCCCCAGGATGGCTACACCTTC
TRBJ2-1,TRBD2,-,TRBV27,CASKGLAGINEQFF,TGTGCCAGCAAGGGGCTAGCGGGAATCAATGAGCAGTTCTTC
TRBJ2-1,TRBD2,-,TRBV4-2,CASSQDLAGVVDEQFF,TGTGCCAGCAGCCAAGATCTAGCGGGAGTGGTAGATGAGCAGTTCTTC
TRBJ1-1,-,-,TRBV29-1,CSVEALDRAEAFF,TGCAGCGTTGAAGCCCTAGACAGAGCTGAAGCTTTCTTT
TRBJ1-5,-,-,TRBV18,CASSPVLGLPQHF,TGTGCCAGCTCACCAGTTTTGGGACTGCCCCAGCATTTT
TRBJ1-1,-,-,TRBV29-1,CSVLGGNVNTEAFF,TGCAGCGTCCTAGGAGGCAATGTGAACACTGAAGCTTTCTTT
TRBJ1-2,TRBD1,-,TRBV6-1,CASSELEDRGRGYTF,TGTGCCAGCAGTGAACTAGAGGACAGGGGGCGCGGCTACACCTTC
TRBJ1-2,TRBD1,-,TRBV28,CATQDRAVYYGYTF,TGTGCCACCCAGGACAGGGCGGTATACTATGGCTACACCTTC
TRBJ1-5,-,-,TRBV4-3,CASSQDQGGPQHF,TGCGCCAGCAGCCAAGACCAAGGGGGACCCCAGCATTTT
TRBJ2-1,-,-,TRBV4-2,CASSPSGGASDEQFF,TGTGCCAGCAGCCCCAGTGGGGGGGCCTCGGATGAGCAGTTCTTC
TRBJ2-1,-,once,TRBV21-1,CARSGGDYNEQFF,TGTGCCAGATCAGGAGGGGACTACAATGAGCAGTTCTTC
TRBJ2-5,-,-,TRBV6-6,CASRADDGTQYF,TGTGCCAGCAGAGCGGACGACGGGACCCAGTACTTC
TRBJ1-5,-,-,TRBV19,CASSIPGRQSLPQHF,TGTGCCAGTAGTATCCCCGGCAGACAATCGTTGCCCCAGCATTTT
TRBJ2-5,TRBD1,-,TRBV5-1,CASSPTGGGETQYF,TGCGCCAGCAGCCCGACAGGGGGCGGCGAGACCCAGTACTTC
TRBJ2-1,-,-,TRBV7-8,CASRPVGGNNEQFF,TGTGCCAGCAGACCTGTGGGGGGAAACAATGAGCAGTTCTTC
TRBJ1-5,TRBD1,few,TRBV6-4,CASSEDSGGTQPQHF,TGTGCCAGCAGTGAGGACTCAGGGGGAACTCAGCCCCAGCATTTT
TRBJ2-1,-,-,TRBV6-6,CASSSNRNNEQFF,TGTGCCAGCAGTTCGAACAGAAACAATGAGCAGTTCTTC
TRBJ2-3,TRBD2,-,TRBV6-1,CASSEVAGGLGTDTQYF,TGTGCCAGCAGTGAAGTAGCGGGAGGGCTCGGCACAGATACGCAGTATTTT
TRBJ2-7,TRBD1,once,TRBV5-5,CASSPWGQAYEQYF,TGTGCCAGCAGCCCCTGGGGACAGGCCTACGAGCAGTACTTC
TRBJ1-1,TRBD1,-,TRBV2,CASSPRQGITAFF,TGTGCCAGCAGTCCGCGACAGGGGATCACAGCTTTCTTT
TRBJ1-2,-,-,TRBV5-1,CASRMGEGYGYTF,TGCGCCAGCAGAATGGGGGAGGGCTATGGCTACACCTTC
TRBJ2-3,TRBD2,-,TRBV15,CATSPPGGDTQYF,TGTGCCACCAGCCCCCCGGGGGGAGATACGCAGTATTTT
TRBJ2-7,TRBD1,-,TRBV5-4,CASSLAAGGEYEQYF,TGTGCCAGCAGCTTGGCGGCAGGGGGCGAATACGAGCAGTACTTC
TRBJ2-3,TRBD2,-,TRBV7-2,CASSYGTSGTDTQYF,TGTGCCAGCAGCTACGGGACTAGCGGCACAGATACGCAGTATTTT
TRBJ2-7,TRBD1,-,TRBV7-6,CASSLRSGTGGEQYF,TGTGCCAGCAGCTTACGATCCGGGACAGGGGGCGAGCAGTACTTC
TRBJ2-7,TRBD2,-,TRBV14,CASSTVTGEGPYEQYF,TGTGCCAGCAGTACTGTGACGGGGGAGGGACCCTACGAGCAGTACTTC
TRBJ2-3,-,-,TRBV7-7,CASSLGPGTKNTQYF,TGTGCCAGCAGCTTAGGTCCGGGAACAAAGAATACGCAGTATTTT
TRBJ2-7,TRBD1,-,TRBV7-2,CASSLRPGQGASEQYF,TGTGCCAGCAGTTTAAGGCCCGGACAGGGGGCCTCCGAGCAGTACTTC
TRBJ2-2,-,-,TRBV6-1,CASSGQTVRTGELFF,TGTGCCAGCAGTGGACAGACAGTCCGCACCGGGGAGCTGTTTTTT
TRBJ1-2,-,-,TRBV5-4,CASSLASGWDYGYTF,TGTGCCAGCAGCTTGGCATCAGGGTGGGACTATGGCTACACCTTC
TRBJ2-3,-,-,TRBV11-2,CASSLISLYSDTQYF,TGTGCCAGCAGCTTAATTTCCCTCTACTCAGATACGCAGTATTTT
TRBJ2-7,-,few,TRBV5-1,CASSSEVNSYEQYF,TGCGCCAGCAGCTCGGAGGTGAACTCCTACGAGCAGTACTTC
TRBJ2-7,-,once,TRBV4-1,CASSQDQGPPYEQYF,TGCGCCAGCAGCCAAGATCAGGGCCCCCCCTACGAGCAGTACTTC
TRBJ1-5,-,-,TRBV30,CAWSEGQTQPQHF,TGTGCCTGGAGTGAAGGACAGACTCAGCCCCAGCATTTT
TRBJ2-7,-,-,TRBV2,CASGGGLSLGEQYF,TGTGCCAGCGGGGGGGGGCTAAGCTTGGGCGAGCAGTACTTC
TRBJ2-3,TRBD2,-,TRBV11-2,CASSSGLPTDTQYF,TGTGCCAGCAGCTCGGGACTACCCACAGATACGCAGTATTTT
TRBJ2-3,-,-,TRBV11-2,CASTNRGTDTQYF,TGTGCCAGCACCAACCGAGGTACAGATACGCAGTATTTT
TRBJ2-7,-,-,TRBV11-2,CASSLVAGVSYEQYF,TGTGCCAGCAGCTTAGTAGCAGGGGTTTCCTACGAGCAGTACTTC
TRBJ2-7,TRBD1,-,TRBV5-6,CASRTTGQGYYEQYF,TGTGCCAGCAGGACCACTGGACAGGGGTACTACGAGCAGTACTTC
TRBJ1-2,TRBD1,-,TRBV7-9,CASSSLDGQGSYGYTF,TGTGCCAGCAGCTCGCTCGATGGACAGGGGAGCTATGGCTACACCTTC
TRBJ1-6,-,few,TRBV27,CASSLGRGVGSPLHF,TGTGCCAGCAGTTTGGGGCGGGGGGTAGGCTCACCCCTCCACTTT
TRBJ1-1,-,-,TRBV6-6,CASSWGQKNTEAFF,TGTGCCAGCAGCTGGGGACAAAAGAACACTGAAGCTTTCTTT
TRBJ1-2,-,-,TRBV5-6,CASSFGAHYGYTF,TGTGCCAGCAGCTTTGGGGCCCACTATGGCTACACCTTC
TRBJ2-5,-,-,TRBV19,CASSGWREQETQYF,TGTGCCAGTAGTGGTTGGCGGGAACAAGAGACCCAGTACTTC
TRBJ1-2,TRBD1,-,TRBV11-2,CASSQDIRGPHGGYTF,TGTGCCAGCAGCCAGGATATAAGGGGGCCACATGGTGGCTACACCTTC
TRBJ2-3,TRBD1,few,TRBV6-4,CASSVGTGDTQYF,TGTGCCAGCAGTGTTGGGACAGGAGATACGCAGTATTTT
TRBJ1-3,-,-,TRBV27,CASSPYSSGNTIYF,TGTGCCAGCAGTCCCTACAGCTCTGGAAACACCATATATTTT
TRBJ2-2,-,-,TRBV7-3,CASSPVPPWGANTGELFF,TGTGCCAGCAGCCCCGTGCCCCCGTGGGGGGCGAACACCGGGGAGCTGTTTTTT